What follows are 5 T cell receptor beta chains derived from one specimen sequenced in a study of beta chain features in type 1 diabetes. The study, taken as a whole, reports: A moderate, significant TCRB CDR3 shortening appeared in type 1 diabetes across four CD4+ subsets.

Antigens of these TCRs are unknown. Reverse transcribing all isolated RNA meant expressed TCRB transcripts were sequenced. Method: immunoSEQ multiplex PCR; TCRdb's copy keeps in-frame clones and lacks some. The table lists 600,000 to 750,000 clones, 12% of them singletons. Sequencing was done on a sample of naive CD4+ T cells from blood. The receptors stem from a man aged 25-45 years with type 1 diabetes.

This clone was seen a few times. The V and J genes are TRBV11-2 and TRBJ2-3; no reliable D call. The CDR3 loop spans 13 amino acids. In germline, CDR1 is SGHAT, CDR2 FQNNGV. The V gene lost 7 bases and the J gene lost 2 bases, with 10 bases spanning the gap. CDR3 protein: CASTIGLTDTQYF. CDR3 DNA sequence: TGTGCCAGCACCATAGGCCTCACAGATACGCAGTATTTT.

CDR3 nucleotides: TGTGCCTGGAGTGTAAGCGGGGGGCAAACCTACGAGCAGTACTTC. Translation gives CAWSVSGGQTYEQYF. The J gene is TRBJ2-7, the V gene TRBV30; 9 bases agree with TRBD2. This CDR3 is 15 amino acids long. Germline loops: CDR1 GTSNPN, CDR2 SVGIG (reference sequence). V lost 0 bases to trimming and J lost 2 bases; unmatched junction nucleotides: 5.

The chain employs TRBV9 and TRBJ2-5; the match to TRBD2 covers 8 bases. The CDR3 is made up of 16 amino acids. The V gene's germline CDR1 is SGDLS and CDR2 YYNGEE. V trimming: 4 bases; J trimming: 5 bases; junction bases outside the gene matches: 13. The CDR3 coding sequence is TGTGCCAGCAGCTTTAGCGGGATTGGTGCAGGGGAGACCCAGTACTTC. Translating it yields CASSFSGIGAGETQYF.

Written as DNA, the CDR3 is TGTGCCAGCAGCTCCAGACAGGAAAGCTACGAGCAGTACTTC. Translated, it gives CASSSRQESYEQYF. The J gene is TRBJ2-7, the V gene TRBV5-4; weak D call: TRBD1 (6 bases). V dropped 3 bases and J dropped 3 bases, with 13 bases sitting between them. The CDR3 totals 14 residues. CDR1 and CDR2 (germline): SGHNT, YYREEE (reference sequence).

The chain combines TRBV6-1 with TRBJ2-5, with a possible D match to TRBD2 (6 bases). Germline V gene sequence: CDR1 MNHNS, CDR2 SASEGT. V dropped 0 bases and J dropped 1 base, with 6 bases sitting between them. The CDR3 contains 14 residues. CDR3 in amino acids: CASSEAGGQETQYF. The CDR3 DNA reads as TGTGCCAGCAGTGAAGCCGGGGGCCAAGAGACCCAGTACTTC.